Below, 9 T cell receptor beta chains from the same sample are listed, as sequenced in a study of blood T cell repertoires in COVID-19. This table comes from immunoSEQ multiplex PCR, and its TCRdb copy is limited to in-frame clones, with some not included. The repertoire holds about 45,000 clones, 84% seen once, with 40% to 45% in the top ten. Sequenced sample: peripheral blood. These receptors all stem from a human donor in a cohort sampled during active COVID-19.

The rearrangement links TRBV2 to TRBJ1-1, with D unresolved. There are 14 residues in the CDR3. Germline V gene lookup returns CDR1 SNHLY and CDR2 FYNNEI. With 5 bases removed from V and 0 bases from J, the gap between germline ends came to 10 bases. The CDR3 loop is CASSQGQLNTEAFF. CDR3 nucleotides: TGTGCCAGCAGTCAAGGGCAGTTGAACACTGAAGCTTTCTTT.

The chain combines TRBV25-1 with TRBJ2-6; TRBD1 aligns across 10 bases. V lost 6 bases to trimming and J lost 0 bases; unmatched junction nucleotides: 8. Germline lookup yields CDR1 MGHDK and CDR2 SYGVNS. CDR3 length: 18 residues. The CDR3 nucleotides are TGTGCCAGCAGCCTGGCGGGACAGGGGCCCTCTGGGGCCAACGTCCTGACTTTC. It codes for CASSLAGQGPSGANVLTF. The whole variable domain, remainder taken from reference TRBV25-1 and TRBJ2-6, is EADIYQTPRYLVIGTGKKITLECSQTMGHDKMYWYQQDPGMELHLIHYSYGVNSTEKGDLSSESTVSRIRTEHFPLTLESARPSHTSQYLCASSLAGQGPSGANVLTFGAGSRLTVL.

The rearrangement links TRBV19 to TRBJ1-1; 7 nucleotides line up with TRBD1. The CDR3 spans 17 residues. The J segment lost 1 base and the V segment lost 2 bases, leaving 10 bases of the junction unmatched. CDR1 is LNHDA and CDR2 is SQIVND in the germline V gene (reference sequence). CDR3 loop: CASSIPGGRRSNTEAFF. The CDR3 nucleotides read TGTGCCAGTAGTATACCAGGGGGACGGAGATCGAACACTGAAGCTTTCTTT.

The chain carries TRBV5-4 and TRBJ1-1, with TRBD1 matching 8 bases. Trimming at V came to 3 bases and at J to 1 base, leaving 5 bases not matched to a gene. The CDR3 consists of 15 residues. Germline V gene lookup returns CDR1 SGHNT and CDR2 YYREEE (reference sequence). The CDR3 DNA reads TGTGCCAGCAGCTCGCCCGGACAGGGGAACACTGAAGCTTTCTTT. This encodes CASSSPGQGNTEAFF.

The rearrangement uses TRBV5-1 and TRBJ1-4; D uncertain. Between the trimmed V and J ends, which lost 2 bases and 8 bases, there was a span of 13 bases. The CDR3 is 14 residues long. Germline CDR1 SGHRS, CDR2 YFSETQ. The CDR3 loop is CASSFGWGEEKLFF. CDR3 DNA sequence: TGCGCCAGCAGCTTCGGGTGGGGAGAAGAAAAACTGTTTTTT.

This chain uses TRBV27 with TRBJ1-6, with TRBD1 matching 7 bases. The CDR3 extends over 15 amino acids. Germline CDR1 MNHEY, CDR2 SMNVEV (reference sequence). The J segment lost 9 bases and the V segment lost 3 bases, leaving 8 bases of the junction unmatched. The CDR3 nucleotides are TGTGCCAGCAGTTTCGCCGGGACAGTTGGTTCACCCCTCCACTTT. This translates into CASSFAGTVGSPLHF.

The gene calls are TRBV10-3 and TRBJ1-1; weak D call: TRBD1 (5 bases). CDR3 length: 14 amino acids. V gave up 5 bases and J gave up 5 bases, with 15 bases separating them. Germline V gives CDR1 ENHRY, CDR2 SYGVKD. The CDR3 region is CAISSSGIGTEAFF. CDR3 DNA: TGTGCCATCAGTTCCTCAGGGATAGGAACTGAAGCTTTCTTT.

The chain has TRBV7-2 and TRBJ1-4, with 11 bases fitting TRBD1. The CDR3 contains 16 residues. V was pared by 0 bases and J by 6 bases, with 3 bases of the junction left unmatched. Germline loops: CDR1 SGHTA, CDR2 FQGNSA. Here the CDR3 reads CASSLAAGQGDEKLFF. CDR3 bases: TGTGCCAGCAGCTTAGCGGCGGGACAGGGGGATGAAAAACTGTTTTTT. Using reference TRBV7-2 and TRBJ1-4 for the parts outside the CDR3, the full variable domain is GAGVSQSPSNKVTEKGKDVELRCDPISGHTALYWYRQSLGQGLEFLIYFQGNSAPDKSGLPSDRFSAERTGGSVSTLTIQRTQQEDSAVYLCASSLAAGQGDEKLFFGSGTQLSVL.

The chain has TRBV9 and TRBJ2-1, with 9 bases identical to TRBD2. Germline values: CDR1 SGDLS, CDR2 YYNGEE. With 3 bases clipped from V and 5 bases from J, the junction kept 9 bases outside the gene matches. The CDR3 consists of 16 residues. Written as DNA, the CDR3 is TGTGCCAGCAGCGCCGGCGGGGGGGCGGTCGACAATGAGCAGTTCTTC. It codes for CASSAGGGAVDNEQFF. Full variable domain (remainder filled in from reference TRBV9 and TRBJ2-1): DSGVTQTPKHLITATGQRVTLRCSPRSGDLSVYWYQQSLDQGLQFLIQYYNGEERAKGNILERFSAQQFPDLHSELNLSSLELGDSALYFCASSAGGGAVDNEQFFGPGTRLTVL.